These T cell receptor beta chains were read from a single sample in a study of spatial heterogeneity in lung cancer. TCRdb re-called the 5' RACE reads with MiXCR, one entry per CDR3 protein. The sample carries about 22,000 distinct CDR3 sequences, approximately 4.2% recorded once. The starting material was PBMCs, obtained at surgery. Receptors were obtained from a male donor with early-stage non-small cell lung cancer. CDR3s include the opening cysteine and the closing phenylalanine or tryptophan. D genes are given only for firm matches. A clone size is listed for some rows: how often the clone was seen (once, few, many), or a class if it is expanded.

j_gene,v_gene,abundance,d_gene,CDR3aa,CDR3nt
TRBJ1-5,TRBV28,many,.,CASSSAGTVNQPQHF,TGTGCCAGCAGTTCAGCCGGGACCGTGAATCAGCCCCAGCATTTT
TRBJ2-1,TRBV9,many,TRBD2,CASSPGLAAYNEQFF,TGTGCCAGCAGCCCGGGACTAGCGGCCTACAATGAGCAGTTCTTC
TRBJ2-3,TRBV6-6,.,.,CASTRDSTDTQYF,TGTGCCAGCACTCGGGACAGCACAGATACGCAGTATTTT
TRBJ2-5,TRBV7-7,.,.,CASSPNAGLAGETQYF,TGTGCTAGCAGCCCTAACGCGGGGCTAGCCGGTGAGACCCAGTACTTC
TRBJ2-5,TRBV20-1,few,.,CSVRGAGQDQETQYF,TGCAGTGTGCGAGGAGCGGGCCAAGACCAAGAGACCCAGTACTTC
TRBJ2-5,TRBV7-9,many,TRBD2,CASSRTGTSGETQYF,TGTGCCAGCAGCCGTACCGGGACTAGCGGAGAGACCCAGTACTTC
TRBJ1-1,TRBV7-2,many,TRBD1,CASSLGGQGRVGTEAFF,TGTGCCAGCAGCTTAGGTGGACAGGGAAGGGTTGGAACTGAAGCTTTCTTT
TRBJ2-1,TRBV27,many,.,CASSLIQGSYNEQFF,TGTGCCAGCAGTTTAATCCAGGGGTCCTACAATGAGCAGTTCTTC
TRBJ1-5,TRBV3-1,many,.,CASSPGMSQPQHF,TGTGCCAGCAGCCCCGGTATGAGTCAGCCCCAGCATTTT
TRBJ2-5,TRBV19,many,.,CASTGQREETQYF,TGTGCCAGTACAGGCCAGCGAGAAGAGACCCAGTACTTC
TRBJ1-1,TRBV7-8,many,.,CASSSLRVSEAFF,TGTGCCAGCAGCTCCTTACGGGTCTCTGAAGCTTTCTTT
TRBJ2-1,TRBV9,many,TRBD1,CASSVKGASYNEQFF,TGTGCCAGCAGCGTGAAGGGGGCGAGTTACAATGAGCAGTTCTTC
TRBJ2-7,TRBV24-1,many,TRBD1,CATRRTGGSSPTTREQYF,TGTGCCACCAGAAGGACAGGGGGCTCATCTCCCACTACGAGGGAGCAGTACTTC
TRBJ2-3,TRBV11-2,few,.,CASSLRVRTQYF,TGTGCCAGCAGCTTAAGAGTTCGTACGCAGTATTTT
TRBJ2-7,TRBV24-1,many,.,CATSVTDNARNRTYEQYF,TGTGCCACCAGTGTGACAGACAACGCCAGAAATCGGACCTACGAGCAGTACTTC
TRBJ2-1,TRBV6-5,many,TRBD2,CASSSRTSGPYNEQFF,TGTGCCAGCAGTTCCAGGACTAGCGGGCCCTACAATGAGCAGTTCTTC
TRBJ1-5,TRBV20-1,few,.,CSARDLGHTQPQHF,TGCAGTGCTAGAGATCTGGGGCACACTCAGCCCCAGCATTTT
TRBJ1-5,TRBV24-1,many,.,CATSDRSSNQPQHF,TGTGCCACCAGTGACAGGTCAAGCAATCAGCCCCAGCATTTT
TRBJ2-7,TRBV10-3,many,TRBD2,CATERPGLAAFGAYEQYF,TGTGCCACGGAACGTCCGGGACTAGCGGCCTTTGGTGCCTACGAGCAGTACTTC
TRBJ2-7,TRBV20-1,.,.,CSASGGYSYEQYF,TGCAGTGCTAGTGGGGGCTACTCCTACGAGCAGTACTTC
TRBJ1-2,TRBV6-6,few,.,CASSKWPSVGYTF,TGTGCCAGCAGTAAATGGCCTTCGGTCGGCTACACCTTC
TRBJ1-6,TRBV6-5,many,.,CASSYRPGENSPLHF,TGTGCCAGCAGTTACCGGCCAGGGGAGAATTCACCCCTCCACTTT
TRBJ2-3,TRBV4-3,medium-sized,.,CASSQAVITDTQYF,TGCGCCAGCAGCCAAGCCGTAATCACAGATACGCAGTATTTT
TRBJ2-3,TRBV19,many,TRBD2,CASCLDGGSTDTQYF,TGTGCCAGTTGCCTTGACGGGGGGTCCACAGATACGCAGTATTTT
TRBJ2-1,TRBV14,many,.,CASSQTASSYNEQFF,TGTGCCAGCAGCCAAACAGCGAGCTCCTACAATGAGCAGTTCTTC
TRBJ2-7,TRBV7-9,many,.,CASSSGTSGLGQYF,TGTGCCAGCAGCTCAGGCACCTCCGGGCTAGGGCAGTACTTC
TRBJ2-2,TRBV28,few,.,CASTGTGELFF,TGTGCCAGCACCGGCACCGGGGAGCTGTTTTTT
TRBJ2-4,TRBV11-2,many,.,CASSLDFGAQNIQYF,TGTGCCAGCAGCTTAGATTTCGGGGCACAAAACATTCAGTACTTC
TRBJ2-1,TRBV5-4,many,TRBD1,CASSWAGGQGANSYNEQFF,TGTGCCAGCAGCTGGGCAGGGGGACAGGGGGCCAACTCCTACAATGAGCAGTTCTTC
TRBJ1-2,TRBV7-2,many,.,CASSLARTHGYTF,TGTGCCAGCAGCTTAGCAAGAACTCATGGCTACACCTTC
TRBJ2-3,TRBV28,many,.,CASTKGGDDRTDTQYF,TGTGCCAGCACCAAAGGGGGGGATGACCGCACAGATACGCAGTATTTT
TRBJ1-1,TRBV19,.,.,CASSIGSPEAFF,TGTGCCAGTAGTATTGGGTCCCCTGAAGCTTTCTTT
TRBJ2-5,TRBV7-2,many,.,CASSFNYQETQYF,TGTGCCAGCAGCTTTAACTACCAAGAGACCCAGTACTTC
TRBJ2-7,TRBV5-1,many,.,CASSLGSGAYEQYF,TGCGCCAGCAGCTTAGGATCCGGGGCCTACGAGCAGTACTTC
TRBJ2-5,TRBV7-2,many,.,CASSSRRDTQETQYF,TGTGCCAGCAGCTCCCGCCGGGACACCCAAGAGACCCAGTACTTC
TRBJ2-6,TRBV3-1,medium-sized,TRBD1,CASSQIRAGQGTGANVLTF,TGTGCCAGCAGCCAAATCCGTGCGGGACAGGGCACTGGGGCCAACGTCCTGACTTTC
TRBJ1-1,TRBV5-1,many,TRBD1,CASSSTGGLTEAFF,TGCGCCAGCAGTTCAACAGGGGGCCTGACTGAAGCTTTCTTT
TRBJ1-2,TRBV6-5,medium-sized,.,CASSRSGTRSRSGYTF,TGTGCCAGCAGCCGCTCCGGGACTCGTAGTAGGTCTGGCTACACCTTC
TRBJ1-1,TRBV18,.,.,CASSRSYTEAFF,TGTGCCAGCTCAAGGAGTTACACTGAAGCTTTCTTT
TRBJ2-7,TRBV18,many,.,CASSLIQGNEQYF,TGTGCCAGCTCACTAATACAGGGAAACGAGCAGTACTTC
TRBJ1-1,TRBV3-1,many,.,CASRKSGGTEAFF,TGTGCCAGCAGAAAATCTGGGGGGACTGAAGCTTTCTTT